The clone carrying this TCR beta chain was seen repeatedly, ten times or more. No antigen is known for it. The data derive from a study of T-cell reconstitution after alpha-beta-depleted transplantation in children. This sample's TCRbeta library carried unique molecular identifier barcodes. TCRdb reprocessed the PCR reads with MiXCR, giving one entry per CDR3 protein. The data hold 500,000 to 750,000 distinct CDR3 sequences, with roughly 13% observed a single time. Per the germline V gene, CDR1 is MGHDK and CDR2 is SYGVNS. This CDR3 is 13 amino acids long. The germline V and J ends were trimmed by 9 bases and 2 bases, with 10 bases remaining between them. General study results and limits: Elevated TCRbeta diversity at day 60 was traced, in some patients, to surviving recipient T cells and thymic progenitors.

This receptor was taken from a male patient between 10 and 17 years old who had a stem cell transplant for acute myeloid leukemia, so the T cells may come from the graft donor. The chain employs TRBV25-1 and TRBJ2-2; TRBD1 is a possible D gene (6 bases). This specimen consisted of PBMCs, mostly from graft donor cells, obtained 360 days after TCRalphabeta/CD19-depleted stem cell transplant. CDR3 loop: CARQGSNTGELFF. CDR3 nucleotide sequence: TGTGCCAGACAGGGATCAAACACCGGGGAGCTGTTTTTT.